The present entry profiles one T cell receptor (beta chain) with its context. Every PCR got spiked synthetic TCR analog templates. The protocol was immunoSEQ multiplex PCR, while the TCRdb copy is restricted to in-frame clones and leaves out a portion. The table records around 21,000 clones, about 83% of them present only once. Time point specified: peripheral blood 6 weeks after treatment start. The data originate from a study of PD-L1 blockade in urothelial cancer. Trimming pared 0 bases from V and 0 bases from J, leaving 9 bases between. The CDR3 consists of 16 residues. Per germline, CDR1 MNHNY and CDR2 SVGAGI (reference sequence).

J is TRBJ1-5 and V is TRBV6-6; D perhaps matches TRBD1 (5 bases). The sample here was PBMCs, taken around atezolizumab (anti-PD-L1) treatment. The sequence was obtained from a man aged 50 or older with urothelial cancer. For the CDR3, the DNA is TGTGCCAGCAGTTACTCTTGGGGCAGTAGCAATCAGCCCCAGCATTTT. Its protein is CASSYSWGSSNQPQHF.